This is a list of T cell receptor beta chains from one sample in a study of blood T cell repertoires in COVID-19. The table came from immunoSEQ multiplex PCR; TCRdb's copy has only in-frame clones and leaves some out. The sample gives just over 350,000 clones, over 75% of which show up once; around 3% is in the top ten. Source material: PBMCs or T cells enriched from blood (not recorded which). Source of these receptors: a woman in her twenties or thirties who had recovered from COVID-19. Each CDR3 is given with its conserved first and last residue. A D gene is named only where the DNA matches it firmly. Clone sizes are given selectively: once, few, many, or a class where the clone is expanded.

TRBJ2-3 NA NA TRBV7-8 TGTGCCAGCAGCTTAGGCGGTACCACAGATACGCAGTATTTT CASSLGGTTDTQYF
TRBJ1-1 once TRBD1 TRBV15 TGTGCCACCAGCAGGGCGAGACAGGGGGGAACTGAAGCTTTCTTT CATSRARQGGTEAFF
TRBJ2-7 NA NA TRBV2 TGTGCCAGCAGTGTTAGGGAGGCTTACTACGAGCAGTACTTC CASSVREAYYEQYF
TRBJ2-7 NA NA TRBV5-8 TGTGCCAGCAGCGCCATGGACTGGTCTCTCGAGCAGTACTTC CASSAMDWSLEQYF
TRBJ2-4 NA NA TRBV7-9 TGTGCCAGCAGCTCGTCCAAAAACATTCAGTACTTC CASSSSKNIQYF
TRBJ2-7 NA NA TRBV12-3/TRBV12-4 TGTGCCAGCAGTTTTAAGCGTCCCTACGAGCAGTACTTC CASSFKRPYEQYF
TRBJ1-2 once NA TRBV3-1/TRBV3-2 TGTGCCAGCAGCCATCCCGACAGCTATGGCTACACCTTC CASSHPDSYGYTF
TRBJ2-7 NA NA TRBV2 TGTGCCAGCACTGACACTACCTACGAGCAGTACTTC CASTDTTYEQYF
TRBJ1-5 NA TRBD1 TRBV4-2 TGTGCCAGCAGCGCCGGGACAGGGAGCAATCAGCCCCAGCATTTT CASSAGTGSNQPQHF
TRBJ2-5 NA TRBD1 TRBV3-1/TRBV3-2 TGTGCCAGCAGCCAAACGAACAGGGGGAGGGAGACCCAGTACTTC CASSQTNRGRETQYF
TRBJ2-7 NA TRBD1 TRBV10-2 TGCGCCAGCAGACGGGGACAGGGAACCTACGAGCAGTACTTC CASRRGQGTYEQYF
TRBJ2-2 NA TRBD2 TRBV5-4 TGTGCCAGCAGCCTGACTAGCGGGGTAGCCGGGGAGCTGTTTTTT CASSLTSGVAGELFF
TRBJ2-7 NA TRBD2 TRBV19 TGTGCCAGTAGGCTACCTAGCGGGAGTGACGAGCAGTACTTC CASRLPSGSDEQYF
TRBJ1-1 NA TRBD1 TRBV3-1/TRBV3-2 TGTGCCACCCGAACAGGGGTGGGCACTGAAGCTTTCTTT CATRTGVGTEAFF
TRBJ2-1 once TRBD2 TRBV7-4 TGTGCCAGCAGCTTGGAGCGGGGGCGGTGGAATGAGCAGTTCTTC CASSLERGRWNEQFF
TRBJ2-7 NA TRBD1 TRBV28 TGTGCCAGCAACCCGGGACAGGGCTCCTACGAGCAGTACTTC CASNPGQGSYEQYF
TRBJ2-3 NA TRBD1 TRBV7-2 TGTGCCAGCAGCCCCAGGGGGAGCGCAGATACGCAGTATTTT CASSPRGSADTQYF
TRBJ2-1 NA NA TRBV3-1/TRBV3-2 TGTGCCAGCAGCTTGACTAGGACGTCTTGGAATGAGCAGTTCTTC CASSLTRTSWNEQFF
TRBJ1-5 NA NA TRBV6-1 TGTGCCAGCAAGGAAGCCCGCACACACTACGGCAATCAGCCCCAGCATTTT CASKEARTHYGNQPQHF
TRBJ2-7 NA TRBD2 TRBV9 TGTGCCAGCAGCCCATCGGGACTAGCGGGAGCTAACTCCTACGAGCAGTACTTC CASSPSGLAGANSYEQYF
TRBJ2-6 few NA TRBV19 TGTGCCAGTAGTATAGATAAGCTGGGGGGAAGGGCTGGGGCCAACGTCCTGACTTTC CASSIDKLGGRAGANVLTF
TRBJ1-1 once TRBD1 TRBV6-5 TGTGCCAGCAGTCGGGACAGGGCGAGCACTGAAGCTTTCTTT CASSRDRASTEAFF
TRBJ2-7 NA NA TRBV4-1 TGCGCCAGCAGCCAATTAGCGACCCAATCCTACGAGCAGTACTTC CASSQLATQSYEQYF
TRBJ2-7 NA NA TRBV10-2 TGCGCCAGCAGTCAGCAGGGCGACGAGCAGTACTTC CASSQQGDEQYF
TRBJ1-1 few NA TRBV10-3 TGTGCCATCAGTCCGACAGGCACTGAAGCTTTCTTT CAISPTGTEAFF
TRBJ1-2 NA TRBD1 TRBV3-1/TRBV3-2 TGTGCCAGCAGCCACCGGGACAGAGCTAACTATGGCTACACCTTC CASSHRDRANYGYTF
TRBJ2-5 NA TRBD1 TRBV6-1 TGTGCCAGCAGTGAAGGGAGGACAGGGCTGACGTTCCAGGAGACCCAGTACTTC CASSEGRTGLTFQETQYF
TRBJ2-5 NA NA TRBV28 TGTGCCAGCAGACAGGGCCTGGGGACCCAGTACTTC CASRQGLGTQYF
TRBJ1-2 NA TRBD1 TRBV27 TGTGCCAGCAGCTCGGACAGGGGGGTCTATGGCTACACCTTC CASSSDRGVYGYTF
TRBJ1-2 NA TRBD1 TRBV6-5 TGTGCCAGCAGTTCAGGGGGCGCGGACTATGGCTACACCTTC CASSSGGADYGYTF
TRBJ1-4 NA NA TRBV27 TGTGCCAGCAGTTTATACGGGAATAATGAAAAACTGTTTTTT CASSLYGNNEKLFF
TRBJ1-1 NA TRBD1 TRBV3-1/TRBV3-2 TGTGCCAGCAGCCAAGTAGTCCAGGGGGCTGAAGCTTTCTTT CASSQVVQGAEAFF
TRBJ2-3 NA NA TRBV27 TGTGCCAGCAGTTGGGGGGTGGGGGCAGATACGCAGTATTTT CASSWGVGADTQYF
TRBJ1-5 NA NA TRBV27 TGTGCCAGCAGTTTAATGGGGGGTAGCAATCAGCCCCAGCATTTT CASSLMGGSNQPQHF
TRBJ2-2 NA TRBD1 TRBV5-1 TGCGCCAGCAGCTTGGTCGGAAGGACAGGGGTGGGGGAGCTGTTTTTT CASSLVGRTGVGELFF
TRBJ2-7 NA TRBD1 TRBV2 TGTGCCAGCAGTGCCAGGGACAGGCTTACCTACGAGCAGTACTTC CASSARDRLTYEQYF
TRBJ2-7 NA TRBD2 TRBV3-1/TRBV3-2 TGTGCCAGCAGCCTAGCGGGAGTCGTCTACGAGCAGTACTTC CASSLAGVVYEQYF
TRBJ1-1 NA NA TRBV30 TGTGCCTGGACTCCCGGACTGGCGAACACTGAAGCTTTCTTT CAWTPGLANTEAFF
TRBJ1-1 NA NA TRBV11-2 TGTGCCAGCAGCTTGAGGATAAGAGCTTTCTTT CASSLRIRAFF
TRBJ2-1 NA TRBD2 TRBV29-1 TGCAGCCTCACCGGGACTAGTCTGTACAATGAGCAGTTCTTC CSLTGTSLYNEQFF
TRBJ2-1 few TRBD2 TRBV7-9 TGTGCCAGCAGCTTAGCGCGAACTAGCGGGAGGGTTTCCTACAATGAGCAGTTCTTC CASSLARTSGRVSYNEQFF
TRBJ2-2 NA NA TRBV5-5 TGTGCCAGCGGCCGACAGGACGGGTTGAACACCGGGGAGCTGTTTTTT CASGRQDGLNTGELFF
TRBJ2-1 once NA TRBV2 TGTGCCAGCAGTCCACTACCCAATGAGCAGTTCTTC CASSPLPNEQFF
TRBJ1-1 NA NA TRBV18 TGTGCCAGCTCACCTGACTTGAACACTGAAGCTTTCTTT CASSPDLNTEAFF
TRBJ1-5 NA TRBD1 TRBV15 TGTGCCACCAGCAGAGGGTCAGGGGGTAACAGCAATCAGCCCCAGCATTTT CATSRGSGGNSNQPQHF
TRBJ1-1 NA NA TRBV13 TGTGCCAGCAGCTTAGGCGGGGGGGCGAGCACTGAAGCTTTCTTT CASSLGGGASTEAFF
TRBJ1-2 NA NA TRBV27 TGTGCCAGCGCCTCCGGGACAAGTACTAACTATGGCTACACCTTC CASASGTSTNYGYTF
TRBJ1-3 once TRBD1 TRBV6-6 TGTGCCAGCAGACGACGGGACAGGTCATTCACTGGTGGAAACACCATATATTTT CASRRRDRSFTGGNTIYF
TRBJ2-7 NA NA TRBV5-1 TGCGCCAGCAGCTTGGGGGCGTACGAGCAGTACTTC CASSLGAYEQYF